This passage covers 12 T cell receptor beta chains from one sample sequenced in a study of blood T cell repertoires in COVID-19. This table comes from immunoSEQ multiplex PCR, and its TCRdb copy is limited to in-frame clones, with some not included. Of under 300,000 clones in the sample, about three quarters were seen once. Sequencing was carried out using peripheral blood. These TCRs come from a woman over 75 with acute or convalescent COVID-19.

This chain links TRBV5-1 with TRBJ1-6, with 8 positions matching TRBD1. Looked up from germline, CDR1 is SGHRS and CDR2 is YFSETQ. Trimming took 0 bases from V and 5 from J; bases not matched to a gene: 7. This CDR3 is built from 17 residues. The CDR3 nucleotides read TGCGCCAGCAGCTTGGAGGCCAGGGGGCTAAATAATTCACCCCTCCACTTT. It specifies CASSLEARGLNNSPLHF.

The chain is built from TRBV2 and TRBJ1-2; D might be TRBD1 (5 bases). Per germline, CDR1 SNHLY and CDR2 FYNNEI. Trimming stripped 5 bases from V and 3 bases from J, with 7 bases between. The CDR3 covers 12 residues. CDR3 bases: TGTGCCAGCAGTTCGGGGGACTATGGCTACACCTTC. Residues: CASSSGDYGYTF.

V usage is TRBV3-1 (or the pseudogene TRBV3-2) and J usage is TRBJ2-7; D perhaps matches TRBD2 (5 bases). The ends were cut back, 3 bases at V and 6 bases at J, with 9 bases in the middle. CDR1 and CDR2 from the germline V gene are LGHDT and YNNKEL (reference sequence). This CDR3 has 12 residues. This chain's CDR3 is CASSHGVGEQYF. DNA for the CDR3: TGTGCCAGCAGCCACGGGGTAGGCGAGCAGTACTTC.

This chain's CDR3 is CSVRGVHATTDTQYF. In DNA form, the CDR3 reads TGCAGCGTCCGCGGGGTCCATGCGACCACAGATACGCAGTATTTT. The chain links TRBV29-1 to TRBJ2-3, with a possible D match to TRBD2 (6 bases). Germline V lookup: CDR1 SQVTM, CDR2 ANQGSEA. The V gene lost 6 bases and the J gene lost 2 bases, with 18 bases spanning the gap. This CDR3 contains 15 residues.

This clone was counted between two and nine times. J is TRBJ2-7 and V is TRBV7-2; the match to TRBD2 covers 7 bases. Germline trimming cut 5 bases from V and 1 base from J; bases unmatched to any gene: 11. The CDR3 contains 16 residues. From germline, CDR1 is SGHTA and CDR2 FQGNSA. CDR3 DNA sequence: TGTGCCAGCAGCCTAGAGGTGGCGGGAGAGTCCTACGAGCAGTACTTC. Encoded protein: CASSLEVAGESYEQYF.

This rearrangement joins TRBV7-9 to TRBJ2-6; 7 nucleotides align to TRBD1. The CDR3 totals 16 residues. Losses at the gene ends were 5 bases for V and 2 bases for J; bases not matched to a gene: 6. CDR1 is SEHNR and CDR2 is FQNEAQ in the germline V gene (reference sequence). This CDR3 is CASSRRTGPGANVLTF. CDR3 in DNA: TGTGCCAGCAGCAGACGGACAGGCCCTGGGGCCAACGTCCTGACTTTC.

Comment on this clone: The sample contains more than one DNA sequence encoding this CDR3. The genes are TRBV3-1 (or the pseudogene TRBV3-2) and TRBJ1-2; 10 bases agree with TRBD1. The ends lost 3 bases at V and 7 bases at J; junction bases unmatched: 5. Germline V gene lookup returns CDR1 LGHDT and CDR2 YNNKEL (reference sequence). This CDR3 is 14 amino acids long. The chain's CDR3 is CASSQRQGAGGYTF. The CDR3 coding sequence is TGTGCCAGCAGCCAGAGACAGGGGGCTGGTGGCTACACCTTC.

As DNA, the CDR3 is TGTGCCAGCACCACTTACCCACAGGGAAGAGAGACCCAGTACTTC. Protein sequence: CASTTYPQGRETQYF. The V gene is TRBV2, the J gene TRBJ2-5; possibly TRBD1 for D (6 bases). V shed 7 bases and J shed 4 bases, with 19 bases lying between them. The CDR3 is made up of 15 amino acids. Germline V gene data show CDR1 as SNHLY and CDR2 as FYNNEI.

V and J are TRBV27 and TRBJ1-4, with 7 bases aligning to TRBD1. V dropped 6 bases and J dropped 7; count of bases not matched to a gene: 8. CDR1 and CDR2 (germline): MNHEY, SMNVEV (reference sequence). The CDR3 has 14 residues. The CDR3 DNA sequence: TGTGCCAGCAGGAGACAGGGATTTGGTGAAAAACTGTTTTTT. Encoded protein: CASRRQGFGEKLFF.

CDR3 in amino acids: CASSLGRDSGNTIYF. CDR3 DNA: TGTGCCAGCAGCCTTGGACGGGACTCTGGAAACACCATATATTTT. The V call is TRBV7-9, the J call TRBJ1-3; D gene ambiguous. The CDR3 covers 15 residues. Germline V gives CDR1 SEHNR, CDR2 FQNEAQ (reference sequence). The ends were cut back, 5 bases at V and 0 bases at J, with 11 bases in the middle.

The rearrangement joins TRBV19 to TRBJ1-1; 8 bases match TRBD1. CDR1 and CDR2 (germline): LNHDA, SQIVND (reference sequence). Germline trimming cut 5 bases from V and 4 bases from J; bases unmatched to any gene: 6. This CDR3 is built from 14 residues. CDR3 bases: TGTGCCAGTAGTTCCCAGGGGGCGCCCACTGAAGCTTTCTTT. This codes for CASSSQGAPTEAFF.

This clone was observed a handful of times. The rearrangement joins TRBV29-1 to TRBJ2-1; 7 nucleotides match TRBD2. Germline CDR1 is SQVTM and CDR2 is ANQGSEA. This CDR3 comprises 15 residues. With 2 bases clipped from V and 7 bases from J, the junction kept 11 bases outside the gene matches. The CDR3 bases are TGCAGCGTTGAAATGCGGGGACTAAAATTGAATGAGCAGTTCTTC. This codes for CSVEMRGLKLNEQFF.